These 27 T cell receptor beta chains came from one sample sequenced in a study of T cell changes during pregnancy in multiple sclerosis. Clones were sequenced by immunoSEQ multiplex PCR, and TCRdb holds only the in-frame ones, with some missing. The table lists roughly 100,000 clones, about 89% of them singletons. Sample: peripheral blood, taken before pregnancy. The receptors originated from a female donor with multiple sclerosis, enrolled in a pregnancy study.

CDR3 DNA sequence: TGCAGCGTTGAAGATGGGACAGGGGAGGGCTACACCTTC. Its translation is CSVEDGTGEGYTF. The rearrangement uses TRBV29-1 and TRBJ1-2; the match to TRBD1 covers 10 bases. Unmatched junction bases numbered 3, after V lost 0 bases and J lost 8 bases. Germline V gene data show CDR1 as SQVTM and CDR2 as ANQGSEA. CDR3 length equals 13 residues. Full variable domain (rest looked up from reference TRBV29-1 and TRBJ1-2): SAVISQKPSRDICQRGTSLTIQCQVDSQVTMMFWYRQQPGQSLTLIATANQGSEATYESGFVIDKFPISRPNLTFSTLTVSNMSPEDSSIYLCSVEDGTGEGYTFGSGTRLTVV.

The chain recombines TRBV7-9 with TRBJ2-2, with 8 nucleotides matching TRBD1. This CDR3 spans 15 amino acids. CDR1 and CDR2 from the germline V gene are SEHNR and FQNEAQ (reference sequence). Germline trimming cut 4 bases from V and 6 bases from J; bases unmatched to any gene: 7. The CDR3 DNA sequence: TGTGCCAGCAGCTCCGGACAGGGAGCGGCCGGGGAGCTGTTTTTT. This sequence encodes CASSSGQGAAGELFF.

The chain recombines TRBV12-5 with TRBJ2-5, with 14 nucleotides matching TRBD2. CDR3 size: 17 residues. V was clipped by 6 bases and J by 5 bases; unmatched bases: 11. Germline V lookup: CDR1 LGHNT, CDR2 FRNRAP. The CDR3 DNA reads as TGTGCTAGTGGGCCGGGCCGACTAGCGGGAGGGAGGGAGACCCAGTACTTC. This encodes CASGPGRLAGGRETQYF.

The V call is TRBV12-5, the J call TRBJ2-1, with a tentative D call TRBD2 (6 bases). This CDR3 has 15 amino acids. CDR1 and CDR2 (germline): LGHNT, FRNRAP. V lost 0 bases to trimming and J lost 6 bases, with 12 bases between them. In nucleotides, the CDR3 is TGTGCTAGTGGTTTGGTACTAGCAGCGACCAATGAGCAGTTCTTC. Protein: CASGLVLAATNEQFF.

This clone was recorded only once. The genes are TRBV5-1 and TRBJ2-7; D unresolved. This CDR3 region has 11 residues. CDR1 and CDR2 (germline): SGHRS, YFSETQ. V lost 3 bases, J lost 1 base, and 2 bases lay in between. CDR3 sequence: CASSSSYEQYF. Here the CDR3 DNA reads TGCGCCAGCAGCTCATCCTACGAGCAGTACTTC.

The chain couples TRBV9 to TRBJ2-7; 8 bases fit TRBD1. The CDR3 is made up of 15 amino acids. V gave up 4 bases and J gave up 2 bases; unmatched junction bases: 8. Looked up from germline, CDR1 is SGDLS and CDR2 is YYNGEE. Here the CDR3 DNA reads TGTGCCAGCAGCACCTCACCGGGACAGGCCTACGAGCAGTACTTC. It yields the protein CASSTSPGQAYEQYF.

The chain is built from TRBV5-1 and TRBJ2-5; a weak D match, TRBD2 (6 bases). Germline V gives CDR1 SGHRS, CDR2 YFSETQ. This CDR3 contains 16 residues. Trimming removed 3 bases at V and 1 base at J, with 16 bases between. CDR3 coding DNA: TGCGCCAGCAGCTGGAGGGCGGCGGGTGTCCAAGAGACCCAGTACTTC. It codes for CASSWRAAGVQETQYF.

This clone came up a few times. The rearrangement uses TRBV7-9 and TRBJ1-1; 9 bases fit TRBD1. Germline assignment: CDR1 SEHNR and CDR2 FQNEAQ (reference sequence). The CDR3 is 15 residues long. V shed 5 bases and J 7 bases; nucleotides not matched to a gene: 11. The CDR3 DNA reads as TGTGCCAGCAGCGGAGGACAGGGGAGGTGGGGTGAAGCTTTCTTT. This gives the protein CASSGGQGRWGEAFF.

Note on this clone: Different DNA sequences within this sample yield the same CDR3. The genes are TRBV18 and TRBJ1-1, with D tentatively TRBD1 (5 bases). The germline V gene encodes CDR1 KGHSH and CDR2 LQKENI. The CDR3 extends over 13 amino acids. Trimming took off 2 bases at V and 1 base at J, with 5 bases between the two ends. Here the CDR3 reads CASSPGQNTEAFF. Here the CDR3 DNA reads TGTGCCAGCTCACCAGGACAGAACACTGAAGCTTTCTTT.

J is TRBJ2-3 and V is TRBV5-1; no reliable D call. CDR3 length: 16 amino acids. CDR1 and CDR2 (germline): SGHRS, YFSETQ. Trimming took 0 bases from V and 0 from J, leaving 11 bases between them. The CDR3, as DNA: TGCGCCAGCAGCTTGGCCACTTGGTCCAGCACAGATACGCAGTATTTT. Its translation: CASSLATWSSTDTQYF.

V gene TRBV18 combines with J gene TRBJ1-5; D is uncertain. The CDR3 extends over 15 amino acids. Trimming pared 1 base from V and 6 bases from J, leaving 13 bases between. Germline assignment: CDR1 KGHSH and CDR2 LQKENI. The CDR3 sequence: CASSPQRAVGQPQHF. In nucleotides, the CDR3 is TGTGCCAGCTCACCACAGCGGGCCGTGGGTCAGCCCCAGCATTTT.

CDR3 coding DNA: TGTGCCAGCAGCTTAGGTCGGTCTTATGCCGGGGAGCTGTTTTTT. Its protein is CASSLGRSYAGELFF. The chain carries TRBV7-2 and TRBJ2-2; D gene uncertain. The V end lost 1 base, the J end lost 6 bases, and 12 bases lay between the germline ends. The CDR3 has 15 residues. Germline loops: CDR1 SGHTA, CDR2 FQGNSA.

The chain couples TRBV13 to TRBJ2-2; 8 bases are shared with TRBD1. Germline lookup yields CDR1 PRHDT and CDR2 FYEKMQ (reference sequence). The CDR3 contains 16 residues. The J segment lost 5 bases and the V segment lost 3 bases, leaving 8 bases of the junction unmatched. CDR3 in amino acids: CASSFRGRAQTGELFF. The CDR3 DNA reads TGTGCCAGCAGCTTCAGGGGGCGAGCACAGACCGGGGAGCTGTTTTTT.

Here the CDR3 DNA reads TGTGCCAGCAGCTTAGTGGGCGGGAGCCCAGATACGCAGTATTTT. This encodes CASSLVGGSPDTQYF. The chain is built from TRBV7-2 and TRBJ2-3, with TRBD2 matching 7 bases. The CDR3 is made up of 15 amino acids. Germline CDR1 and CDR2: SGHTA and FQGNSA. Germline trimming cut 1 base from V and 4 bases from J; bases unmatched to any gene: 5.

The rearrangement joins TRBV27 to TRBJ1-1; D is possibly TRBD1 (5 bases). The V end lost 2 bases, the J end lost 6 bases, and 10 bases lay between the germline ends. CDR3 length: 13 amino acids. Germline assignment: CDR1 MNHEY and CDR2 SMNVEV (reference sequence). The DNA of the CDR3 is TGTGCCAGCAGTTTAAGTTTAGGGGCTGAAGCTTTCTTT. It is translated as CASSLSLGAEAFF.

This sequence joins TRBV5-1 and TRBJ2-5; 7 bases fit TRBD1. Looked up from germline, CDR1 is SGHRS and CDR2 is YFSETQ. This CDR3 region has 13 residues. V was clipped by 7 bases and J by 1 base; unmatched bases: 4. In DNA, the CDR3 is TGCGCCAGCCAGACAGGGCCCCAAGAGACCCAGTACTTC. Protein sequence: CASQTGPQETQYF.

The rearrangement links TRBV5-5 to TRBJ1-1; 9 nucleotides match TRBD1. Losses at the gene ends were 6 bases for V and 1 base for J; bases not matched to a gene: 16. The CDR3 is made up of 18 amino acids. From germline, CDR1 is SGHKS and CDR2 YYEKEE (reference sequence). The DNA of the CDR3 is TGTGCCAGCAAACCACGATGGTGGGACAGGGCTGGGAACACTGAAGCTTTCTTT. The encoded protein is CASKPRWWDRAGNTEAFF.

The chain employs TRBV28 and TRBJ1-5; D is undetermined. The V gene's germline CDR1 is MDHEN and CDR2 SYDVKM. The CDR3 consists of 16 residues. Trimming shortened V by 2 bases and J by 0 bases, and 11 bases separated the two germline ends. CDR3 loop: CASSLNGLYSNQPQHF. The CDR3 nucleotides read TGTGCCAGCAGTTTAAATGGACTGTATAGCAATCAGCCCCAGCATTTT.

The chain links TRBV5-1 to TRBJ2-5; the match to TRBD2 covers 14 bases. The length of the CDR3 is 16 residues. CDR1 SGHRS and CDR2 YFSETQ come from the germline V gene. Trimming cost V 4 bases and J 3 bases; bases outside gene matches: 5. This chain's CDR3 is CASSPWGLAGEETQYF. The CDR3 bases are TGCGCCAGCAGCCCTTGGGGACTAGCGGGAGAAGAGACCCAGTACTTC.

The chain employs TRBV5-1 and TRBJ1-2; 10 positions match TRBD1. CDR3 size: 13 residues. Germline V gives CDR1 SGHRS, CDR2 YFSETQ. V lost 3 bases to trimming and J lost 8 bases; unmatched junction nucleotides: 4. As DNA, the CDR3 is TGCGCCAGCAGCTGGACAGGGGGAGAAGGCTACACCTTC. Translation: CASSWTGGEGYTF.

This chain joins TRBV2 and TRBJ2-7; tentatively, D is TRBD2 (7 bases). There are 15 residues in the CDR3. V was clipped by 2 bases and J by 0 bases, with 11 bases between them. The germline CDR1 and CDR2 sequences are SNHLY and FYNNEI. CDR3 region: CASSEYRGASYEQYF. Here the CDR3 DNA reads TGTGCCAGCAGTGAATATCGGGGGGCCTCCTACGAGCAGTACTTC.

The V and J genes are TRBV18 and TRBJ2-7; possibly TRBD2 for D (6 bases). V lost 4 bases to trimming and J lost 1 base, with 26 bases between them. Germline-derived CDR1 and CDR2 are KGHSH and LQKENI. The CDR3 length is 19 residues. The CDR3 loop is CASSLCWDSQRPVSYEQYF. The CDR3 nucleotides read TGTGCCAGCTCACTTTGTTGGGACTCCCAGAGACCCGTATCCTACGAGCAGTACTTC.

This chain connects TRBV10-3 to TRBJ2-1, with D maybe TRBD1 (6 bases). CDR1 and CDR2 from the germline V gene are ENHRY and SYGVKD. The CDR3 sequence is 14 residues long. V was shortened by 7 bases and J by 7 bases, with 17 bases between the two germline ends. The CDR3 region has the DNA TGTGCCATCAAGATCCAGGACGACAGGAATGAGCAGTTCTTC. The encoded protein is CAIKIQDDRNEQFF.

Details on this clone: Mismatch with germline at one junction end may stem from a read error. This rearrangement joins TRBV6-5 to TRBJ2-5, with a weak D call TRBD2 (5 bases). This CDR3 spans 15 amino acids. Germline CDR1 and CDR2: MNHEY and SVGAGI. In DNA form, the CDR3 reads TGTGCCGGCAGTTACGGAGGTGGAGTGCTGGAGACCCAGTACTTC. Protein sequence: CAGSYGGGVLETQYF.

The chain employs TRBV19 and TRBJ2-1; D is uncertain. CDR1 and CDR2 from the germline V gene are LNHDA and SQIVND (reference sequence). CDR3 length: 13 amino acids. V was shortened by 3 bases and J by 6 bases, with 9 bases between the two germline ends. The CDR3 nucleotides are TGTGCCAGTAGTATGCTTAGCAGCAATGAGCAGTTCTTC. This gives the protein CASSMLSSNEQFF.

CDR3 sequence reads: CASSSTGGKRGGNTGELFF. The CDR3 nucleotides are TGTGCCAGCAGCTCTACGGGGGGTAAAAGAGGTGGGAACACCGGGGAGCTGTTTTTT. The chain recombines TRBV7-9 with TRBJ2-2, with 7 bases lining up with TRBD2. V shed 4 bases and J 1 base; nucleotides not matched to a gene: 15. The CDR3 runs to 19 residues. Germline V gives CDR1 SEHNR, CDR2 FQNEAQ (reference sequence).

V usage is TRBV27 and J usage is TRBJ2-1; 15 nucleotides match TRBD2. The trim removed 5 bases at V and 4 bases at J, leaving 3 bases unmatched. Germline V gene sequence: CDR1 MNHEY, CDR2 SMNVEV (reference sequence). The CDR3 is 16 amino acids. The CDR3 DNA reads TGTGCCAGCAGTGGGGGACTAGCGGGGGGTTACAATGAGCAGTTCTTC. Amino acids: CASSGGLAGGYNEQFF.